The 16 T cell receptor beta chains below all came from one sample that was sequenced in a study of blood T cell repertoires in COVID-19. Clones were sequenced by immunoSEQ multiplex PCR, and TCRdb holds only the in-frame ones, with some missing. The data contain approximately 260,000 clones, approximately 78% of them singletons. The sample taken for sequencing was peripheral blood. The receptor set was obtained from an older woman with active or convalescent COVID-19.

V gene TRBV6-1 combines with J gene TRBJ1-2; 7 bases are shared with TRBD1. Per germline, CDR1 MNHNS and CDR2 SASEGT. The CDR3 is made up of 13 amino acids. V was clipped by 6 bases and J by 4 bases; unmatched bases: 5. DNA of the CDR3: TGTGCCAGCAGCCCGGGACAGCTCTATGGCTACACCTTC. It translates to CASSPGQLYGYTF.

V gene TRBV12-3 or TRBV12-4 combines with J gene TRBJ1-2; D gene ambiguous. The length of the CDR3 is 13 residues. V was pared by 3 bases and J by 2 bases, with 7 bases between. The CDR3 bases are TGTGCCAGCAGTTTCGTCGAGAACTATGGCTACACCTTC. This sequence encodes CASSFVENYGYTF.

To note about this clone: Other DNA sequences in the sample encode the same CDR3. The chain has TRBV18 and TRBJ1-4, with 9 bases fitting TRBD1. Germline V gives CDR1 KGHSH, CDR2 LQKENI. This CDR3 is built from 14 residues. Trimming cost V 3 bases and J 8 bases; bases outside gene matches: 4. The CDR3 sequence is CASSPGQGGEKLFF. The CDR3 DNA reads as TGTGCCAGCTCACCGGGACAGGGAGGCGAAAAACTGTTTTTT.

The rearrangement uses TRBV7-8 and TRBJ1-2, with D perhaps TRBD1 (6 bases). The V gene lost 0 bases and the J gene lost 5 bases, with 10 bases spanning the gap. CDR3 length: 14 amino acids. CDR1 and CDR2 (germline): SGHVS, FQNEAQ. The CDR3 sequence is CASSLAGQGYGYTF. In nucleotides, the CDR3 is TGTGCCAGCAGCTTAGCGGGGCAGGGGTATGGCTACACCTTC.

This clone was seen once. The chain couples TRBV21-1 to TRBJ2-1; the D call of TRBD2 is as the table states it, not checked on the DNA. TRBV21-1 has pseudogene status. The length of the CDR3 is 17 residues. The CDR3: CASSKDRSLAGYNEQFF. The CDR3 region has the DNA TGTGCCAGCAGCAAAGATCGTAGTCTAGCGGGGTACAATGAGCAGTTCTTC.

The chain carries TRBV12-3 or TRBV12-4 and TRBJ1-3; tentative D call: TRBD1 (6 bases). V was trimmed by 5 bases and J by 9 bases, leaving 14 bases between them. The CDR3 sequence is 13 residues long. This CDR3 reads CASSRQVTGTIYF. In DNA, the CDR3 is TGTGCCAGCAGTCGACAGGTTACGGGCACCATATATTTT.

A single count supports this clone. The chain recombines TRBV3-1 (or the pseudogene TRBV3-2) with TRBJ2-6; 8 bases align to TRBD1. Germline V gives CDR1 LGHDT, CDR2 YNNKEL (reference sequence). V lost 3 bases to trimming and J lost 1 base; unmatched junction nucleotides: 11. CDR3 length: 19 amino acids. CDR3 nucleotides: TGTGCCAGCAGCCACGTTCGGGCAGGGGGCTCTTCTGGGGCCAACGTCCTGACTTTC. The encoded protein is CASSHVRAGGSSGANVLTF.

This clone appeared many times. The genes are TRBV6-2 or TRBV6-3 and TRBJ1-1; 7 bases align to TRBD1. There are 15 residues in the CDR3. V shed 4 bases and J 1 base; nucleotides not matched to a gene: 6. Germline CDR1 MNHEY, CDR2 SVGEGT. The CDR3 loop is CASSSGQTQNTEAFF. In DNA, the CDR3 is TGTGCCAGCAGTTCGGGACAGACCCAGAACACTGAAGCTTTCTTT.

V is TRBV7-2 and J is TRBJ2-3, with D uncertain. Germline V gene lookup returns CDR1 SGHTA and CDR2 FQGNSA. The CDR3 runs 14 residues. V shed 3 bases and J shed 6 bases, with 13 bases lying between them. Here the CDR3 reads CASSLPPVHDTQYF. The CDR3 DNA reads as TGTGCCAGCAGCTTGCCTCCGGTGCATGATACGCAGTATTTT.

The chain combines TRBV10-3 with TRBJ2-7; 8 nucleotides agree with TRBD2. The CDR3 has 14 amino acids. Looked up from germline, CDR1 is ENHRY and CDR2 is SYGVKD. The J segment lost 4 bases and the V segment lost 3 bases, leaving 5 bases of the junction unmatched. CDR3 amino acids: CAISDGAGEYEQYF. CDR3 bases: TGTGCCATCAGTGACGGAGCGGGGGAGTACGAGCAGTACTTC.

This clone showed up just once. The chain combines TRBV5-8 with TRBJ2-3, with 8 bases identical to TRBD1. The CDR3 sequence is 13 residues long. The V and J ends lost 4 bases and 6 bases, in that order; junction bases with no gene match: 4. CDR1 and CDR2 from the germline V gene are SGHTS and YDEGEE. CDR3 residues: CASSQQGGDTQYF. CDR3 sequence (DNA): TGTGCCAGCAGCCAACAGGGGGGTGATACGCAGTATTTT.

There are a few counts of this clone. The chain employs TRBV4-1 and TRBJ2-5; TRBD2 aligns across 7 bases. The germline V gene encodes CDR1 MGHRA and CDR2 YSYEKL. This CDR3 comprises 17 residues. V trimming: 3 bases; J trimming: 0 bases; junction bases outside the gene matches: 10. CDR3 coding DNA: TGCGCCAGCAGCCAGGAACGAGCGGGGCCATACCAAGAGACCCAGTACTTC. Residues: CASSQERAGPYQETQYF.

The chain is built from TRBV6-1 and TRBJ1-2; 9 bases match TRBD1. The trim removed 7 bases at V and 8 bases at J, leaving 8 bases unmatched. Germline CDR1 reads MNHNS; CDR2 reads SASEGT. This CDR3 has 13 amino acids. The CDR3 protein is CASTVGQGRGYTF. DNA for the CDR3: TGTGCCAGCACCGTGGGACAGGGACGCGGCTACACCTTC.

The rearrangement uses TRBV7-7 and TRBJ2-3, with D unresolved. The CDR3 loop spans 13 amino acids. Germline CDR1 is SSHAT and CDR2 is FNYEAQ (reference sequence). The V and J ends lost 5 bases and 1 base respectively, with 7 bases between them. In nucleotides, the CDR3 is TGTGCCAGCAGCGGCCAAGGCACAGATACGCAGTATTTT. This encodes CASSGQGTDTQYF.

The V gene is TRBV19, the J gene TRBJ2-1, with TRBD2 matching 9 bases. This CDR3 comprises 15 residues. Trimming took 4 bases from V and 4 from J; bases not matched to a gene: 5. Looked up from germline, CDR1 is LNHDA and CDR2 is SQIVND (reference sequence). CDR3 DNA: TGTGCCAGTAGTAGTAGCGGGGGACAATACAATGAGCAGTTCTTC. This gives the protein CASSSSGGQYNEQFF. Combining the CDR3 with reference TRBV19 and TRBJ2-1 gives the whole variable domain DGGITQSPKYLFRKEGQNVTLSCEQNLNHDAMYWYRQDPGQGLRLIYYSQIVNDFQKGDIAEGYSVSREKKESFPLTVTSAQKNPTAFYLCASSSSGGQYNEQFFGPGTRLTVL.

The chain combines TRBV7-2 with TRBJ1-2, with TRBD1 matching 8 bases. Germline CDR1 is SGHTA and CDR2 is FQGNSA. Trimming cost V 5 bases and J 3 bases; bases outside gene matches: 14. The CDR3 spans 17 residues. This chain's CDR3 is CASSMSARQGYHYGYTF. CDR3 DNA: TGTGCCAGCAGCATGAGTGCACGACAGGGGTATCACTATGGCTACACCTTC.